Included here is one T cell receptor (beta chain) sequence, with context. This entry belongs to a study of blood T cell repertoires in COVID-19. Across the whole study: The analysed material was cDNA or gDNA that came from T cells, B-cell-depleted T cells, or PBMCs.

The CDR3 length is 13 residues. V shed 4 bases and J shed 4 bases, with 10 bases lying between them. Germline-derived CDR1 and CDR2 are LGHDT and YNNKEL (reference sequence). As processed by the authors: Amplification of reference gene primers provided the estimated nucleated cell counts. The protocol was immunoSEQ multiplex PCR, while the TCRdb copy is restricted to in-frame clones and leaves out a portion. V and J calls plus clone size are reproduced from that table; the DNA served to infer D and trimming. The data show about 200,000 clones, with around nine tenths seen just once and 4.5% to 5.5% held by the top ten.

Sequenced sample: peripheral blood. The receptor comes from a woman aged 35 to 49 with acute or convalescent COVID-19. The chain couples TRBV3-1 (or the pseudogene TRBV3-2) to TRBJ1-2; D call uncertain. The CDR3 sequence is CASSPAGLYGYTF. As DNA, the CDR3 is TGTGCCAGCAGCCCGGCAGGTCTCTATGGCTACACCTTC.